The following is a TCR beta chain sequence with its context. Its cognate antigen has yet to be identified. No base quality values were provided; no much bigger clone lies one nucleotide off. Using the deep immunoSEQ assay, TCR CDR3 regions were amplified from genomic DNA by multiplex PCR. For each cell subset, the extracted genomic DNA was distributed evenly across all wells of several immunoSEQ 96-well plates, and each plate served as one replicate. Each replicate PCR for sorted subsets received around 200 ng genomic DNA, equal to about 30,000 T cell genomes. The purified libraries were quantified using a Qubit 3.0 fluorometer, sized with a Bioanalyzer 2100, and then quantified again using the KAPA Library Quantification kit. Every immunoSEQ 96-well plate was sequenced on a dedicated single-read 150-cycle Illumina NextSeq 550 flow cell. Turning to the authors' computational methods: Because the immunoSEQ output included only junctional sequences and no quality scores, the filtering could not be the same as the filtering used for full-length reads. Sequences were annotated with PyIR, a Python wrapper for IgBLAST v1.9, and V/J genes and CDR3 were assigned using IMGT germline references. Any read was removed if the V/J assignment was weak (E-value above 1e-6), the CDR3 was missing, or the read contained stop codons, out-of-frame junctions, or ambiguous translated residues. V3J clonotypes were defined by identical inferred V gene, J gene, and CDR3 amino acid sequence. To compute the percentage overlap between repertoires, the number of shared unique clonotypes was divided by the size of the smaller repertoire. Repertoire richness was assessed with RTK rarefaction, the Chao1 estimator, and Recon v2.1 estimates of unobserved clonotypes. For all TCRbeta clonotypes obtained by the gDNA method from several donors, generation probabilities were computed with OLGA. TCRdb obtained this table from immuneACCESS and retained in-frame rearrangements with V and J assigned. These tables miss some clones; where compared with another copy, unresolved V genes account for less than half of the shortfall, and the remainder is unexplained. That table is the source of V, J and clone size, and D and trimming were worked out from the DNA. In this sample the table shows about 1,900,000 clones, about 95% of which occur a single time. Under 1.5% of the sample belongs to the ten largest clones.

These data originate in a study of shared clonotypes between healthy human individuals (TCRdb year 2020). Background on the whole study: A few men and a couple of women, aged 18 to 49 years, made up the cohort. To increase sequencing depth and limit assay-specific biases, different laboratories used diverse techniques to prepare libraries and sequence TCR repertoires. For each donor, CD4 naive and CD4 memory were each given three plates, CD8 naive was given two plates, and CD8 memory was given one plate. To estimate repertoire size and how much clonotypes are shared between individuals, the study performed deep sequencing of blood TCR repertoires from roughly five healthy adults. Between about 0.94 and 10 billion PBMCs per donor were obtained by leukapheresis.

For the CD8 naive samples, CD45RO-negative cells were positively selected for CCR7, yielding a CD45RA+CCR7+ population from which TemRA cells were excluded. Healthy HIV-negative adults with no recently reported acute infections or vaccinations were included as donors. Every donor was a Caucasian adult residing in Nashville, Tennessee, USA. Blood was collected by leukapheresis, and PBMCs were isolated by Ficoll-Histopaque density gradient centrifugation and then cryopreserved in liquid nitrogen vapor phase. Purity and quantity of every magnetically sorted T cell population were checked by analytical flow cytometry. Genomic DNA was isolated from every sorted fraction and measured by UV absorbance on a Nanodrop 2000c. Summary of the overall study and its limitations: Even with the large sequencing depth, rarefaction of the sorted-subset datasets indicated that sequencing was incomplete. Across a handful of donors, about 4.5% of naive CD4, roughly 3.3% of naive CD8, about 2% of memory CD4, and approximately 0.4% of memory CD8 clonotypes were shared. Based on pairwise subsampling, the degree of clonotype sharing among donors was expected to be affected by sequencing depth. The genetic and exposure-history diversity represented was limited by the small number of donors. Larger estimated clonotype richness was generally found for naive subsets than for memory subsets. Only blood was sampled, and tissue TCR repertoires likely differ from those in blood. Clonotypes shared by all four sorted-subset donors showed higher generation probabilities than non-shared clonotypes.

There are 15 amino acids in the CDR3, from cysteine to phenylalanine inclusive. The kept DNA is CDR3 alone, 45 bases in frame from the first base. Looking up the germline V gene yields CDR1 LGHNA and CDR2 YNFKEQ. V is pared back by 4 bases and J by 4 bases, with 16 bases lying between the germline termini. The chain uses TRBV4-2 and TRBJ1-2; no D segment can be confidently identified. The source of this sequence is a man aged 18-30 years in good health. Sequences were obtained from naive CD8+ T cells sorted from blood. Read against the paper, the sample's cell subset or site label means: CD45RA+CCR7+. The CDR3 protein sequence reads: CASSPPGLGPYGYTF. In nucleotides, the sequence is TGTGCCAGCAGCCCCCCGGGTCTTGGCCCCTATGGCTACACCTTC.